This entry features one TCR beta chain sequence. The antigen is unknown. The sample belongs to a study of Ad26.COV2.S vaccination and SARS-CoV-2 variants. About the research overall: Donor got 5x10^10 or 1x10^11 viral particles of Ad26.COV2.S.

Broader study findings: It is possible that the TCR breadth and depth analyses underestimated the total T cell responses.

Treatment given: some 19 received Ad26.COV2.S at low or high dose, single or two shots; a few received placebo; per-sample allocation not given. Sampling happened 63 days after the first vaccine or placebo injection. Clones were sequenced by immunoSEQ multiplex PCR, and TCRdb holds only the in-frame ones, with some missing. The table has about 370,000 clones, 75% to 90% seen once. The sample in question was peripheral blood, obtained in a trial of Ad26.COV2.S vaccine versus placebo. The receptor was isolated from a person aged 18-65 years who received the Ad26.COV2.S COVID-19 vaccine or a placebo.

The CDR3 nucleotides are TGTGCCAGCAGTTACGTGAAGGGGGCGCATGAAAAACTGTTTTTT. Translated: CASSYVKGAHEKLFF. V usage is TRBV6-5 and J usage is TRBJ1-4, with 7 bases that match TRBD1. This CDR3 spans 15 amino acids. Germline CDR1 MNHEY, CDR2 SVGAGI. Trimming took 2 bases from V and 6 from J; bases not matched to a gene: 6.